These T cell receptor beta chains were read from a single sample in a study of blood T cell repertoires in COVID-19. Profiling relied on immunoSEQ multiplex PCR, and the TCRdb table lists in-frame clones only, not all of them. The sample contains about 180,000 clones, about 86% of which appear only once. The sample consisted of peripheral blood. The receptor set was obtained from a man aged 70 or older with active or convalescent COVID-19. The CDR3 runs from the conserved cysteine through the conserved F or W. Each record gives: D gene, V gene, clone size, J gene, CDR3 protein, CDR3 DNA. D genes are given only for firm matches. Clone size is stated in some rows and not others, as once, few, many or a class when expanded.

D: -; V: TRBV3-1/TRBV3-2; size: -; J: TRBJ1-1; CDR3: CASSQPGFGTEAFF; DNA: TGTGCCAGCAGCCAGCCGGGATTCGGAACTGAAGCTTTCTTT
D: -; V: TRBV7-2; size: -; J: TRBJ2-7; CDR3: CASSPGLARGYEQYF; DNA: TGTGCCAGCAGCCCCGGACTAGCCAGGGGGTACGAGCAGTACTTC
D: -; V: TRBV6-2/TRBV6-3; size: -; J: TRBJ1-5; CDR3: CASSAQWAQPQHF; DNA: TGTGCCAGCAGTGCACAGTGGGCCCAGCCCCAGCATTTT
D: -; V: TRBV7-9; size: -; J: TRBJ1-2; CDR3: CASRGGERYGYTF; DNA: TGTGCCAGCAGGGGCGGGGAGAGGTATGGCTACACCTTC
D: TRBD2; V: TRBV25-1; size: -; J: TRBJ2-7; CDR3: CASSERGGGGLEQYF; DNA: TGTGCCAGCAGTGAAAGGGGCGGGGGGGGACTCGAGCAGTACTTC
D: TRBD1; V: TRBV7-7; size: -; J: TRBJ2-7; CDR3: CASSLGTAPYEQYF; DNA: TGTGCTAGCAGCTTGGGGACAGCTCCCTACGAGCAGTACTTC
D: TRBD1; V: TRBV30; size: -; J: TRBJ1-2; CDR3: CASDRKVNGYTF; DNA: TGTGCCTCGGACAGGAAGGTAAATGGCTACACCTTC
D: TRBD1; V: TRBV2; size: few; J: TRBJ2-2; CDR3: CASIRTGHTGELFF; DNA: TGTGCCAGCATCCGGACAGGACACACCGGGGAGCTGTTTTTT
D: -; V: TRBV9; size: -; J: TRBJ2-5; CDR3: CASSARGGQGEETQYF; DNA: TGTGCCAGCAGCGCCCGAGGGGGACAAGGGGAAGAGACCCAGTACTTC
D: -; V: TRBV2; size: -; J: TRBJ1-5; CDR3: CASIHFPGDQPQHF; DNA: TGTGCCAGCATCCACTTTCCTGGAGATCAGCCCCAGCATTTT
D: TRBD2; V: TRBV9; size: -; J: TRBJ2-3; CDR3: CASSVGVAGPTDTQYF; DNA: TGTGCCAGCAGCGTAGGAGTAGCGGGACCGACAGATACGCAGTATTTT
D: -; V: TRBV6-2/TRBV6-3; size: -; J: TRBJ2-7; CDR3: CASSYSSVSYEQYF; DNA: TGTGCCAGCAGTTACTCGTCGGTCTCCTACGAGCAGTACTTC
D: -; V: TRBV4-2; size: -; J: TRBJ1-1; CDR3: CASSHNRVISNTEAFF; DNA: TGTGCCAGCAGCCACAACAGGGTAATTTCGAACACTGAAGCTTTCTTT
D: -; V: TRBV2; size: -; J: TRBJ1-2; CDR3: CASSRGSSNYGYTF; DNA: TGTGCCAGCAGTCGAGGCAGCTCTAACTATGGCTACACCTTC
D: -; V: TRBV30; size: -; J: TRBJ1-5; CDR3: CAWTPPAGQPQHF; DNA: TGTGCCTGGACCCCCCCCGCAGGTCAGCCCCAGCATTTT
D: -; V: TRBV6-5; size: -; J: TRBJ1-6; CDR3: CASSQLPSPLHF; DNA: TGTGCCAGCAGCCAACTTCCTTCACCCCTCCACTTT
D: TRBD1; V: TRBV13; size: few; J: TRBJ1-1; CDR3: CASSFSAGGRTEAFF; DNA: TGTGCCAGCAGCTTCTCCGCAGGGGGTCGGACTGAAGCTTTCTTT
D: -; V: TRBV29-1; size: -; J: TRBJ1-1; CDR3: CSVEVLNTEAFF; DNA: TGCAGCGTTGAAGTCCTTAACACTGAAGCTTTCTTT
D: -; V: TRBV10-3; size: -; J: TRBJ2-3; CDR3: CAISGAPDTQYF; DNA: TGTGCCATCAGTGGGGCACCCGATACGCAGTATTTT
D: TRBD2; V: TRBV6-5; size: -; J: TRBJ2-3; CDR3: CASSYQAGFTDTQYF; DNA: TGTGCCAGCAGTTACCAAGCGGGATTCACAGATACGCAGTATTTT
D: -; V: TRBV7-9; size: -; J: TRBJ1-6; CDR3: CASSVGRDNSPLHF; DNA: TGTGCCAGCAGCGTTGGGCGTGATAATTCACCCCTCCACTTT
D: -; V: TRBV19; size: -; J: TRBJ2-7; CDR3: CASSSYYEQYF; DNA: TGTGCCAGTAGTTCTTACTACGAGCAGTACTTC
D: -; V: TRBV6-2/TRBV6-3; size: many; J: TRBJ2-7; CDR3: CASSYSASDRDEQYF; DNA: TGTGCCAGCAGTTACTCGGCTAGCGATCGGGACGAGCAGTACTTC
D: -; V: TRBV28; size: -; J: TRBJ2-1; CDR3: CASSLLSSYNEQFF; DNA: TGTGCCAGCAGTCTGCTAAGCTCCTACAATGAGCAGTTCTTC
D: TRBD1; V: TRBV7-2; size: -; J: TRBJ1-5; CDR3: CASSLDRSYQPQHF; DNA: TGTGCCAGCAGCTTGGACAGGAGCTATCAGCCCCAGCATTTT
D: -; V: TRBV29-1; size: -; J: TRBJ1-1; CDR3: CSVMTVPNTEAFF; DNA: TGCAGCGTCATGACAGTACCGAACACTGAAGCTTTCTTT
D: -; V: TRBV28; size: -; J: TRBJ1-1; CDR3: CASSIQGARTEAFF; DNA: TGTGCCAGCAGTATACAGGGCGCGCGGACTGAAGCTTTCTTT
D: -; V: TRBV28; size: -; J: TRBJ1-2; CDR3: CASSLGQLNYGYTF; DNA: TGTGCCAGCAGTTTAGGACAGTTGAACTATGGCTACACCTTC
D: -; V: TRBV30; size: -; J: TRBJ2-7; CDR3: CASAGAYEQYF; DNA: TGTGCCTCCGCAGGGGCTTACGAGCAGTACTTC
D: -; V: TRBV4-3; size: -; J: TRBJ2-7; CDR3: CASSPGQEYYEQYF; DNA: TGCGCCAGCAGCCCGGGACAAGAATACTACGAGCAGTACTTC
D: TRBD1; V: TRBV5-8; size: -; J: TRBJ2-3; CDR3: CASSPGQGGLYTDTQYF; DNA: TGTGCCAGCAGTCCTGGACAGGGGGGTCTATACACAGATACGCAGTATTTT
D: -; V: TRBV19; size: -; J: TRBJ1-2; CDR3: CASSMRADGYTF; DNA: TGTGCCAGTAGTATGCGCGCGGATGGCTACACCTTC
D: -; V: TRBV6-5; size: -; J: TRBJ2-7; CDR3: CASRRTGLTYEQYF; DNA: TGTGCCAGCAGGCGAACAGGGCTGACCTACGAGCAGTACTTC
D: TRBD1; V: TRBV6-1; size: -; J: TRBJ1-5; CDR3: CASSEGLGTGLVGNQPQHF; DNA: TGTGCCAGCAGTGAGGGCCTCGGGACAGGGCTTGTGGGCAATCAGCCCCAGCATTTT
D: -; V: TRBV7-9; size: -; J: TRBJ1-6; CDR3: CASSSEQGVNSPLHF; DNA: TGTGCCAGCAGCTCAGAACAGGGCGTAAATTCACCCCTCCACTTT
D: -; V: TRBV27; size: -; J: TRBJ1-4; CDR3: CASRERYATNEKLFF; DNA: TGTGCCAGCAGGGAGAGATATGCAACTAATGAAAAACTGTTTTTT
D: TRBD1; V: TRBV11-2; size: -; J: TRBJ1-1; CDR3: CASSLDRASEAFF; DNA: TGTGCCAGCAGCCTCGACAGGGCCTCTGAAGCTTTCTTT
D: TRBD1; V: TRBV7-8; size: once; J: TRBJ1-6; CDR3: CASSLARGPSSYNSPLHF; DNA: TGTGCCAGCAGCTTAGCCAGGGGGCCAAGCTCCTATAATTCACCCCTCCACTTT
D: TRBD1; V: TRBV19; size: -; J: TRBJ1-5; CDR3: CASSIPGTGRRSQHF; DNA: TGTGCCAGTAGTATTCCCGGGACAGGAAGAAGGTCCCAGCATTTT
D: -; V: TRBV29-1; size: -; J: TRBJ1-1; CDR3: CSAIPTGYLGTEAFF; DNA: TGCAGCGCAATCCCGACAGGATATTTGGGCACTGAAGCTTTCTTT
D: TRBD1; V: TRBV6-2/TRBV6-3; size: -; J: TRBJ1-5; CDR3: CASSYSGTGWEPQHF; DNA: TGTGCCAGCAGTTACTCGGGGACAGGGTGGGAGCCCCAGCATTTT
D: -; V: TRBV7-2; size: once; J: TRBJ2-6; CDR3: CASSFLDSYSGANVLTF; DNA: TGTGCCAGCAGCTTCCTGGACTCTTACTCTGGGGCCAACGTCCTGACTTTC
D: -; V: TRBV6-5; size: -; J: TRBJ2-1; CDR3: CASSTSPTRYNEQFF; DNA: TGTGCCAGCAGTACCAGCCCGACACGGTACAATGAGCAGTTCTTC
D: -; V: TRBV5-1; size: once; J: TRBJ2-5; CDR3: CASRRLYQETQYF; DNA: TGCGCCAGCAGGAGGTTATACCAAGAGACCCAGTACTTC
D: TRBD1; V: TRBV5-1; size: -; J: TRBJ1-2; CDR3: CASSLLGGSGYGYTF; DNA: TGCGCCAGCAGCTTGTTAGGGGGCTCGGGATATGGCTACACCTTC
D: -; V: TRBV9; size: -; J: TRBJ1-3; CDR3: CASSVVTGSGNTIYF; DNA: TGTGCCAGCAGCGTAGTTACAGGCTCTGGAAACACCATATATTTT
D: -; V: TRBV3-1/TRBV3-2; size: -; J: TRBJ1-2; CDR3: CASSQDFVKTVVNYGYTF; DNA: TGTGCCAGCAGCCAAGATTTCGTGAAAACCGTAGTTAACTATGGCTACACCTTC
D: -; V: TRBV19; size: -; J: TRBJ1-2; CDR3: CASTLAGFDYGYTF; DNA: TGTGCCAGTACCCTAGCGGGGTTCGACTATGGCTACACCTTC